This TCR beta chain was sequenced for a study of OX40 agonist ivuxolimab in advanced cancers. About the study: At 82.7% male, the cohort had a mean age of about 55 years, ranging from about 23 to 79.

Profiling relied on immunoSEQ multiplex PCR, and the TCRdb table lists in-frame clones only, not all of them. The sample records more than 75,000 clones, approximately 85% being singletons. This CDR3 region has 13 residues. V gave up 2 bases and J gave up 4 bases, with 6 bases separating them. The germline V gene encodes CDR1 SGHTA and CDR2 FQGNSA. On this clone itself: Its specificity is unknown.

Broader study findings: Some of the lowest clonal expansion was seen in partial responders at 0.1-3.0 mg/kg.

The receptor comes from an adult with an advanced solid tumor such as melanoma, head and neck, liver or kidney cancer. The rearrangement joins TRBV7-2 to TRBJ1-3; D is ambiguous. The specimen was CD4+ or CD8+ T cells sorted from blood, collected in a trial of the OX40 agonist ivuxolimab. The CDR3 here is CASSLLAGNTIYF. CDR3 bases: TGTGCCAGCAGCTTATTGGCCGGAAACACCATATATTTT.